Reported below is one T cell receptor (beta chain). As yet, its antigen is unknown. The CDR3 has 15 amino acids. With UMIs, 5'RACE template switching was used to make TCR beta cDNA. TCRdb re-called the 5' RACE reads and gives one entry per CDR3 protein, without DNA. Recorded for this sample: 300,000 to 450,000 distinct CDR3 sequences. These data come from a study of T cells expressing NK-cell markers. Study-level results: Researchers report these clonotypes also headed the CD3+CD56-NKG2C+ fraction in a handful of donors. NKG2C+ dominant clonotypes from 5 to 7 donors made up roughly 1.0-7.0% of CD8+ T cells.

Sequencing used blood T cells: a sorted CD56 or NKG2C T cell subset, CD4+ or CD8+ T cells, or bulk PBMC T cells (not recorded which). The rearrangement uses TRBV12-3 or TRBV12-4 and TRBJ1-1; TCRdb calls TRBD1, which cannot be checked without DNA. This clonotype was obtained from a man aged 18-75 years in good health. The CDR3 loop is CASSRPLGVNTEAFF.